The 5 T cell receptor beta chains listed next were all sequenced from one sample in a study of shared clonotypes between healthy human individuals. CD8 cells classed as naive were CD45RO-negative and positively selected for CCR7, excluding terminally differentiated effector memory CD45RA+ cells. The repertoire was sequenced with immunoSEQ multiplex PCR; TCRdb's copy has only in-frame clones and lacks some. The sample gives about 2 million clones, about 95% of which show up once; about 1.1% is in the top ten. Sequenced input: naive CD8+ T cells sorted from blood. The receptors come from a young man in good health.

The J gene is TRBJ1-5, the V gene TRBV6-4; D unclear. CDR3 length: 16 amino acids. In germline, CDR1 is MRHNA, CDR2 SNTAGT. Trimming pared 0 bases from V and 4 bases from J, leaving 13 bases between. This chain's CDR3 is CASSDSRSRRNQPQHF. The CDR3 DNA is TGTGCCAGCAGTGACTCTAGGTCGAGGAGAAATCAGCCCCAGCATTTT.

Comment on this clone: The sample holds other DNA sequences that translate to the same CDR3. This chain uses TRBV19 with TRBJ2-5; no clear D gene. Germline V gene sequence: CDR1 LNHDA, CDR2 SQIVND (reference sequence). CDR3 length: 13 amino acids. With 3 bases removed from V and 3 bases from J, the gap between germline ends came to 8 bases. Here the CDR3 reads CASSMDREETQYF. The CDR3 nucleotides read TGTGCCAGTAGTATGGACCGCGAAGAGACCCAGTACTTC.

About this clone: Distinct nucleotide sequences in the sample also encode this CDR3. The chain combines TRBV6-5 with TRBJ2-1, with 11 bases that match TRBD2. CDR3 size: 15 residues. Germline lookup yields CDR1 MNHEY and CDR2 SVGAGI. The J segment lost 3 bases and the V segment lost 4 bases, leaving 2 bases of the junction unmatched. The CDR3 loop is CASSSGTSGYNEQFF. CDR3 nucleotides: TGTGCCAGCAGTTCCGGGACTAGCGGCTACAATGAGCAGTTCTTC.

The rearrangement joins TRBV27 to TRBJ2-3; D is tentatively TRBD1 or TRBD2 (5 bases each). Germline lookup yields CDR1 MNHEY and CDR2 SMNVEV (reference sequence). Trimming pared 5 bases from V and 3 bases from J, leaving 18 bases between. CDR3 length: 16 amino acids. For the CDR3, the DNA is TGTGCCAGCAGTCCCTCACTGGGGGAGATAACAGATACGCAGTATTTT. It encodes CASSPSLGEITDTQYF.

The chain couples TRBV19 to TRBJ1-2, with D tentatively TRBD1 (6 bases). The V gene lost 7 bases and the J gene lost 4 bases, with 10 bases spanning the gap. Germline CDR1 is LNHDA and CDR2 is SQIVND (reference sequence). CDR3 length: 12 amino acids. Here the CDR3 DNA reads TGTGCCAGTAACCCGACAGGCTATGGCTACACCTTC. Translation gives CASNPTGYGYTF.